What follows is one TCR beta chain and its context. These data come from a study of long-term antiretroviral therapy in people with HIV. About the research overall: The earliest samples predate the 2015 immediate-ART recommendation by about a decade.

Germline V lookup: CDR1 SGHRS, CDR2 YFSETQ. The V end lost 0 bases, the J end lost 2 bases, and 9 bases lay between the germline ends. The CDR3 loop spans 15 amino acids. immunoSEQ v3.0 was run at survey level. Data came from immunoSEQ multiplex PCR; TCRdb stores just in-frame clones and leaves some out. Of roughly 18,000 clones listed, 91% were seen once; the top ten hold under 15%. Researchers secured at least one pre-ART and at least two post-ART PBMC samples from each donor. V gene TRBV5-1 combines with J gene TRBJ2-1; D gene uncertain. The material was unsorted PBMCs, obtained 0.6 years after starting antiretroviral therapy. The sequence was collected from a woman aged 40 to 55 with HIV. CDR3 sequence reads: CASSLAQAAYNEQFF. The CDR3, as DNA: TGCGCCAGCAGCTTGGCCCAAGCTGCCTACAATGAGCAGTTCTTC.